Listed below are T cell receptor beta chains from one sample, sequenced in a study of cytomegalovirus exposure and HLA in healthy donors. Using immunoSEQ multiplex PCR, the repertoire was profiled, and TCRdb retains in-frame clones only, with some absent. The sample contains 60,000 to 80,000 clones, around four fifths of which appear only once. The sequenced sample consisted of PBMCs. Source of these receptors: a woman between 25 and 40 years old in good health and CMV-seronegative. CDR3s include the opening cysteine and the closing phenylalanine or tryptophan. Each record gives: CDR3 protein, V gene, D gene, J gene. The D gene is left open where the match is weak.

cdr3_aa: CSSSHPSGGNEQFF
v_call: TRBV7-9
d_call: TRBD2
j_call: TRBJ2-1

cdr3_aa: CASSRRQGWVGEKLFF
v_call: TRBV5-6
d_call: TRBD1
j_call: TRBJ1-4

cdr3_aa: CASSPTGGVDTQYF
v_call: TRBV4-3
d_call: TRBD1
j_call: TRBJ2-3

cdr3_aa: CASSLTTLSSYEQYF
v_call: TRBV11-2
d_call: NA
j_call: NA

cdr3_aa: CASSQELAGFSTDTQYF
v_call: TRBV4-2
d_call: NA
j_call: TRBJ2-3

cdr3_aa: CAISVLNRGEAFF
v_call: TRBV10-3
d_call: TRBD1
j_call: TRBJ1-1

cdr3_aa: CASSPTRTGMNTEAFF
v_call: TRBV7-9
d_call: TRBD1
j_call: TRBJ1-1

cdr3_aa: CASSARQGGGYTF
v_call: TRBV2
d_call: TRBD1
j_call: TRBJ1-2

cdr3_aa: CASSSPGRKGTDTQYF
v_call: TRBV27
d_call: NA
j_call: TRBJ2-3

cdr3_aa: CASSTRGGYGYTF
v_call: TRBV28
d_call: NA
j_call: TRBJ1-2

cdr3_aa: CASSYTGGPGANVLTF
v_call: TRBV5-6
d_call: TRBD1
j_call: TRBJ2-6

cdr3_aa: CASSQDKRDQGQDTQYF
v_call: TRBV4-1
d_call: NA
j_call: TRBJ2-3

cdr3_aa: CASSPQKGSRNSPLHF
v_call: TRBV9
d_call: NA
j_call: TRBJ1-6

cdr3_aa: CATLSSGANVLTF
v_call: TRBV19
d_call: NA
j_call: TRBJ2-6

cdr3_aa: CASSFTGGGTEAFF
v_call: TRBV7-2
d_call: TRBD1
j_call: TRBJ1-1

cdr3_aa: CASSPPRGQGSDEQYF
v_call: TRBV2
d_call: TRBD1
j_call: TRBJ2-7

cdr3_aa: CASSDPSSADTQYF
v_call: TRBV25-1
d_call: NA
j_call: TRBJ2-3

cdr3_aa: CASSLTSGGPNEQFF
v_call: TRBV5-1
d_call: TRBD2
j_call: TRBJ2-1

cdr3_aa: CASSLGGRGYGYTF
v_call: TRBV27
d_call: NA
j_call: TRBJ1-2

cdr3_aa: CASSLSPGNTEAFF
v_call: TRBV27
d_call: NA
j_call: TRBJ1-1

cdr3_aa: CASRVDSGWEKLFF
v_call: TRBV6-5
d_call: NA
j_call: TRBJ1-4

cdr3_aa: CASRISSGKSSTDTQYF
v_call: TRBV7-9
d_call: TRBD2
j_call: TRBJ2-3

cdr3_aa: CASSPGSHYEQYF
v_call: TRBV27
d_call: NA
j_call: TRBJ2-7

cdr3_aa: CASSLQANTEAFF
v_call: TRBV7-6
d_call: NA
j_call: TRBJ1-1

cdr3_aa: CASSLSGGPNYGYTF
v_call: TRBV27
d_call: NA
j_call: TRBJ1-2

cdr3_aa: CASSGGAGGIDTQYF
v_call: TRBV6-4
d_call: TRBD2
j_call: TRBJ2-3

cdr3_aa: CASSEATSGGAGEQYF
v_call: TRBV6-1
d_call: TRBD2
j_call: TRBJ2-7

cdr3_aa: CASSPGQNNNEQFF
v_call: TRBV7-3
d_call: NA
j_call: TRBJ2-1

cdr3_aa: CASSQDWSGSGANVLTF
v_call: TRBV4-3
d_call: NA
j_call: TRBJ2-6

cdr3_aa: CASRGQGEAGELFF
v_call: TRBV7-9
d_call: TRBD1
j_call: TRBJ2-2

cdr3_aa: CASSQVTRQPQHF
v_call: TRBV11-1
d_call: NA
j_call: TRBJ1-5

cdr3_aa: CAISEYAAGWKNTEAFF
v_call: TRBV10-3
d_call: NA
j_call: TRBJ1-1

cdr3_aa: CASSWGGQGTGNTIYF
v_call: TRBV5-6
d_call: TRBD1
j_call: TRBJ1-3

cdr3_aa: CASSPPGGWSTDTQYF
v_call: TRBV18
d_call: NA
j_call: TRBJ2-3

cdr3_aa: CASSDLDRADTQYF
v_call: TRBV25-1
d_call: TRBD1
j_call: TRBJ2-3

cdr3_aa: CASRDWTSGTDTQYF
v_call: TRBV6-5
d_call: TRBD2
j_call: TRBJ2-3

cdr3_aa: CASSLDRVGDTQYF
v_call: TRBV5-1
d_call: NA
j_call: TRBJ2-3

cdr3_aa: CAWTSTGGNEKLFF
v_call: TRBV30
d_call: TRBD1
j_call: TRBJ1-4

cdr3_aa: CASSLKGQRSTDTQYF
v_call: TRBV5-8
d_call: NA
j_call: TRBJ2-3

cdr3_aa: CSAPMNTEAFF
v_call: TRBV20-1
d_call: NA
j_call: TRBJ1-1

cdr3_aa: CASSQDKGGGYGYTF
v_call: TRBV4-1
d_call: NA
j_call: TRBJ1-2

cdr3_aa: CASSRTEDYNSPLHF
v_call: TRBV6-5
d_call: NA
j_call: TRBJ1-6

cdr3_aa: CASSGTGREEYNEQFF
v_call: TRBV25-1
d_call: NA
j_call: TRBJ2-1

cdr3_aa: CASSPSFLGTGIHEQYF
v_call: TRBV4-1
d_call: TRBD1
j_call: TRBJ2-7

cdr3_aa: CASSQNLLAGGSTDTQYF
v_call: TRBV4-1
d_call: TRBD2
j_call: TRBJ2-3

cdr3_aa: CASSFRNTEAFF
v_call: TRBV19
d_call: NA
j_call: TRBJ1-1

cdr3_aa: CASSLELGSMEAQYF
v_call: TRBV5-1
d_call: NA
j_call: TRBJ2-5

cdr3_aa: CASSLTRFYGYTF
v_call: TRBV27
d_call: NA
j_call: TRBJ1-2

cdr3_aa: CAWSRDWQDGYTF
v_call: TRBV30
d_call: NA
j_call: TRBJ1-2

cdr3_aa: CAWSDTGNAEAFF
v_call: TRBV30
d_call: NA
j_call: TRBJ1-1

cdr3_aa: CASRDRQGGNQPQHF
v_call: TRBV6-6
d_call: TRBD1
j_call: TRBJ1-5

cdr3_aa: CASSVVLGGAGGYTF
v_call: TRBV9
d_call: TRBD1
j_call: TRBJ1-2

cdr3_aa: CASTEPISGRNTGELFF
v_call: TRBV7-9
d_call: TRBD2
j_call: TRBJ2-2

cdr3_aa: CASSQIGGEIQSPLHF
v_call: TRBV14
d_call: TRBD1
j_call: TRBJ1-6

cdr3_aa: CASSGQGNYGYTF
v_call: TRBV9
d_call: NA
j_call: TRBJ1-2

cdr3_aa: CASSDFPITSTQFF
v_call: TRBV5-1
d_call: NA
j_call: TRBJ2-1

cdr3_aa: CASSQHHRVPYEQYF
v_call: TRBV4-1
d_call: NA
j_call: TRBJ2-7

cdr3_aa: CASSFWQGQGGTEAFF
v_call: TRBV5-1
d_call: NA
j_call: TRBJ1-1

cdr3_aa: CASLSLTDTQYF
v_call: TRBV5-1
d_call: NA
j_call: TRBJ2-3